The rows below give T cell receptor beta chains drawn from one sample of a study of cytomegalovirus exposure and HLA in healthy donors. Data came from immunoSEQ multiplex PCR; TCRdb stores just in-frame clones and leaves some out. The sample carries fewer than 300,000 clones, roughly 89% recorded once. Material for sequencing was PBMCs. The receptors come from a man aged 35-49 years in good health and CMV-seropositive. The conserved cysteine and the conserved F or W are not part of the CDR3 here.

CDR3 protein: ATAGWGHTEAF; V gene: TRBV11-1; J gene: TRBJ1-1
CDR3 protein: ASKPRARGNTEAF; V gene: TRBV28; J gene: TRBJ1-1
CDR3 protein: ASSHQDRVYEQY; V gene: TRBV23-1; J gene: TRBJ2-7
CDR3 protein: ASSFRASGQETQY; V gene: TRBV27; J gene: TRBJ2-5
CDR3 protein: ASSTRTSGSTDTQY; V gene: TRBV7-2; J gene: TRBJ2-3
CDR3 protein: ATRVEGVASRAF; V gene: TRBV19; J gene: TRBJ1-1
CDR3 protein: ASSQPGGWEQY; V gene: TRBV4-1; J gene: TRBJ2-7
CDR3 protein: ASSPSSATNEKLF; V gene: TRBV7-9; J gene: TRBJ1-4
CDR3 protein: ASSSFGQGIGYEQY; V gene: TRBV7-2; J gene: TRBJ2-7
CDR3 protein: ASSDPGQDIDYYEQY; V gene: TRBV25-1; J gene: TRBJ2-7
CDR3 protein: ASTSGGPGYEQY; V gene: TRBV28; J gene: TRBJ2-7
CDR3 protein: ASGPKRGRLLRGRASGELF; V gene: TRBV12-5; J gene: TRBJ2-2
CDR3 protein: ASSARRQNYGYT; V gene: TRBV2; J gene: TRBJ1-2
CDR3 protein: ASSYGRDRGYGYT; V gene: TRBV6-5; J gene: TRBJ1-2
CDR3 protein: ASIPQGWGEQY; V gene: TRBV28; J gene: TRBJ2-7
CDR3 protein: ASSESLGQGYEQY; V gene: TRBV10-1; J gene: TRBJ2-7
CDR3 protein: ASSLSGLAGETQY; V gene: TRBV27; J gene: TRBJ2-5
CDR3 protein: SVREEQGPDQPQH; V gene: TRBV29-1; J gene: TRBJ1-5
CDR3 protein: ASSLEAGGVHEQY; V gene: TRBV27; J gene: TRBJ2-7
CDR3 protein: ASSSVAGGPSTDTQY; V gene: TRBV5-5; J gene: TRBJ2-3
CDR3 protein: SSRGPGHLSYEQY; V gene: TRBV7-9; J gene: TRBJ2-7
CDR3 protein: ASSLRPLRGTDTQY; V gene: TRBV7-6; J gene: TRBJ2-3
CDR3 protein: ASSPRLAGVNLNTGELF; V gene: TRBV7-9; J gene: TRBJ2-2
CDR3 protein: ASSLVREGGQY; V gene: TRBV5-4; J gene: TRBJ2-7